This TCR beta chain was retrieved from a study of CD8+ T cells in alopecia areata. The CDR3 has 12 residues. Germline V gene data show CDR1 as SQVTM and CDR2 as ANQGSEA. V gave up 7 bases and J gave up 0 bases; unmatched junction bases: 2. Following extraction, RNA underwent reverse transcription to cDNA, which served as the sequencing template. Measured with immunoSEQ multiplex PCR; TCRdb has only the in-frame clones, and not every one. The table records 150,000 or so clones, 55% of them present only once. The TCR was taken from a human donor in good health. The sequencing input was CD4+ T cells sorted from blood. The chain is built from TRBV29-1 and TRBJ2-7, with 8 bases identical to TRBD2. CDR3 in DNA: TGCAGCGCCGGGGGGGCCTCCTACGAGCAGTACTTC. This codes for CSAGGASYEQYF.